This T cell receptor beta chain was sequenced during a study of shared clonotypes between healthy human individuals. At the level of the study: CD4 naive and CD4 memory each took three plates per donor, while CD8 naive took two and CD8 memory one. Study-wide findings and caveats: Represented diversity (both genetic and exposure-history) was limited by the small number of donors.

The CDR3 covers 15 residues. Germline V gene sequence: CDR1 MNHEY, CDR2 SMNVEV (reference sequence). V was clipped by 5 bases and J by 5 bases, with 19 bases between them. Using immunoSEQ multiplex PCR, the repertoire was profiled, and TCRdb retains in-frame clones only, with some absent. The sample records 600,000 or so clones, roughly 98% being singletons. Naive CD8 cells comprised CD45RO-negative, CCR7-positively selected cells, excluding terminally differentiated effector memory CD45RA+ cells. Remarks on this clone: Its antigen is still unknown.

The specimen sequenced was naive CD8+ T cells sorted from blood. The TCR was taken from a young man in good health. The chain recombines TRBV27 with TRBJ2-7; D may be TRBD2 (5 bases). CDR3 bases: TGTGCCAGCAGTAAACAAAAGGTGGAGGTCCACGAGCAGTACTTC. Protein: CASSKQKVEVHEQYF.